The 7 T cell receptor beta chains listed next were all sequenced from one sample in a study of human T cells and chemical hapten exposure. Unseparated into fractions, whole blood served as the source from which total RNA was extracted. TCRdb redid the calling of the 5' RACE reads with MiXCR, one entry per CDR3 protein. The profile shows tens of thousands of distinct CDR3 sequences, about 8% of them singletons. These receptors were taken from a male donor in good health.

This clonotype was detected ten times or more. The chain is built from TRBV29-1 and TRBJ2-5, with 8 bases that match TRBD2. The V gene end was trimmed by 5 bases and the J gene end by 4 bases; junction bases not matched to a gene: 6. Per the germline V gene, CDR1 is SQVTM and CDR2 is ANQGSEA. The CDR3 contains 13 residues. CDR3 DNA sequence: TGCAGCGTTCGGACGGGAGGGGCAGAGACCCAGTACTTC. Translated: CSVRTGGAETQYF. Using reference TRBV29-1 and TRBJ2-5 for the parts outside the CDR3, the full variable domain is SAVISQKPSRDICQRGTSLTIQCQVDSQVTMMFWYRQQPGQSLTLIATANQGSEATYESGFVIDKFPISRPNLTFSTLTVSNMSPEDSSIYLCSVRTGGAETQYFGPGTRLLVL.

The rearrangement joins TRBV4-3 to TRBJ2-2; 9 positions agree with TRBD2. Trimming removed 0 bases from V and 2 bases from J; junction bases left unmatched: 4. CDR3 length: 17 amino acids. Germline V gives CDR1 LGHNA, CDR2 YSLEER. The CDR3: CASSQDQRGANTGELFF. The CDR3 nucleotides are TGCGCCAGCAGCCAAGATCAGCGGGGGGCCAACACCGGGGAGCTGTTTTTT.

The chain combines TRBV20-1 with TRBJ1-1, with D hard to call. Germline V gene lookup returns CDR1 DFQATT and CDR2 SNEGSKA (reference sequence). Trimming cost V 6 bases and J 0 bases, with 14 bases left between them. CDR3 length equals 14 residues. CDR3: CSAPGLGMNTEAFF. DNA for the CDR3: TGCAGTGCCCCTGGGCTGGGGATGAACACTGAAGCTTTCTTT.

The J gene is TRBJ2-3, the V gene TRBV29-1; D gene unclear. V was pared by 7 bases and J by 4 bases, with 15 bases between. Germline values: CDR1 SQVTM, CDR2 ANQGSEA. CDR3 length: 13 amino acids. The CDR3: CSEAGFGADTQYF. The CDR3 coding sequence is TGCAGCGAGGCAGGTTTTGGCGCAGATACGCAGTATTTT.

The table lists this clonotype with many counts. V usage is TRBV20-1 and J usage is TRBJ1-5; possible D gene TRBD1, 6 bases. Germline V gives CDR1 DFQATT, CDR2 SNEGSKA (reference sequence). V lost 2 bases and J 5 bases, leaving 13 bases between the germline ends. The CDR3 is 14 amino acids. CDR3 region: CSARTGQRDQPQHF. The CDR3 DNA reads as TGCAGTGCTAGAACAGGACAGCGCGATCAGCCCCAGCATTTT.

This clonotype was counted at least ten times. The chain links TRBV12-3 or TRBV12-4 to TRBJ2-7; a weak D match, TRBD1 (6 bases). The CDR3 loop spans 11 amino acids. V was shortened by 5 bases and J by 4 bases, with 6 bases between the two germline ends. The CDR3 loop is CASSTGYEQYF. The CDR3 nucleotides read TGTGCCAGCAGTACAGGGTACGAGCAGTACTTC.

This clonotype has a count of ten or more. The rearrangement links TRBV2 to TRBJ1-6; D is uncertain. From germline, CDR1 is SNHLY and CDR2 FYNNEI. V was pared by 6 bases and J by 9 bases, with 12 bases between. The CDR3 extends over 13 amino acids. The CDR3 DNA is TGTGCCAGCAGAGTGGGAGAGAGTTCACCCCTCCACTTT. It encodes CASRVGESSPLHF.